The 26 T cell receptor beta chains given below trace back to one sample, sequenced in a study of CD8 T cells in ankylosing spondylitis. Broader study findings: Ankylosing spondylitis blood seemed to carry a telltale TCR beta motif made of several highly homologous variants.

No cognate antigen is known for these TCRs. TCRdb fed the 5' RACE reads into MiXCR, producing one record per CDR3 protein. The repertoire holds around 480,000 distinct CDR3 sequences, with about a sixth as singletons. The sample was blood, either unsorted or a sorted T cell fraction (not recorded which). These receptors were taken from a male donor with ankylosing spondylitis.

V and J are TRBV15 and TRBJ2-3, with TRBD2 matching 7 bases. CDR1 and CDR2 (germline): LNHNV, YYDKDF (reference sequence). The CDR3 totals 14 residues. The junction had 1 base not matched to a gene; V was cut back by 1 base and J by 3 bases. The CDR3: CATSRGGGTDTQYF. The CDR3 DNA reads TGTGCCACCAGCAGAGGGGGGGGGACAGATACGCAGTATTTT.

The chain employs TRBV7-8 and TRBJ1-6, with a weak D call TRBD1 (6 bases). The ends were cut back, 2 bases at V and 9 bases at J, with 11 bases in the middle. The germline gives CDR1 SGHVS, CDR2 FQNEAQ. The CDR3 runs 14 residues. The CDR3 nucleotides read TGTGCCAGCAGCTTACCCGAGGGGGGTTCACCCCTCCACTTT. This translates into CASSLPEGGSPLHF.

This clonotype was counted between two and nine times. The chain combines TRBV20-1 with TRBJ1-5; 7 nucleotides line up with TRBD1. CDR3 length: 15 amino acids. Looked up from germline, CDR1 is DFQATT and CDR2 is SNEGSKA (reference sequence). J gave up 0 bases and V 5 bases, and 7 bases lay outside the gene matches. The CDR3 protein is CSAGTGDNSNQPQHF. For the CDR3, the DNA is TGCAGTGCTGGTACAGGGGACAATAGCAATCAGCCCCAGCATTTT.

The V call is TRBV11-2, the J call TRBJ2-7, with 8 bases aligning to TRBD1. Germline V gene sequence: CDR1 SGHAT, CDR2 FQNNGV. The V and J ends lost 1 base and 4 bases, in that order; junction bases with no gene match: 12. The CDR3 runs 17 residues. In nucleotides, the CDR3 is TGTGCCAGCAGCTTAGTCGGCACAGGGGGGTCCCTTTACGAGCAGTACTTC. Amino acids: CASSLVGTGGSLYEQYF.

The chain has TRBV20-1 and TRBJ2-1; 8 positions match TRBD2. The CDR3 covers 15 residues. Germline V CDR1 and CDR2: DFQATT, SNEGSKA (reference sequence). The junction had 7 bases not matched to a gene; V was cut back by 0 bases and J by 6 bases. The CDR3 protein is CSARDGGRSGNEQFF. In nucleotides, the CDR3 is TGCAGTGCTAGAGACGGCGGGAGGTCAGGCAATGAGCAGTTCTTC.

The chain employs TRBV7-9 and TRBJ1-2, with D hard to call. The length of the CDR3 is 11 residues. The ends were cut back, 5 bases at V and 8 bases at J, with 9 bases in the middle. Germline CDR1 and CDR2: SEHNR and FQNEAQ (reference sequence). CDR3 protein: CASSREDGYTF. CDR3 nucleotides: TGTGCCAGCAGCAGGGAGGACGGCTACACCTTC.

This clonotype appeared a few times. The J gene is TRBJ2-7, the V gene TRBV6-5; D not certain. Per the germline V gene, CDR1 is MNHEY and CDR2 is SVGAGI. The CDR3 sequence is 13 residues long. Trimming shortened V by 2 bases and J by 4 bases, and 9 bases separated the two germline ends. The CDR3 loop reads CASSYVVGYEQYF. The CDR3 DNA reads as TGTGCCAGCAGTTACGTCGTAGGGTACGAGCAGTACTTC.

The rearrangement joins TRBV28 to TRBJ1-6; TRBD1 aligns across 8 bases. The CDR3 runs 15 residues. The J segment lost 6 bases and the V segment lost 5 bases, leaving 6 bases of the junction unmatched. CDR1 MDHEN and CDR2 SYDVKM come from the germline V gene. The DNA of the CDR3 is TGTGCCAGCAGTGCACCGACAGGGGCTAATTCACCCCTCCACTTT. Translating gives CASSAPTGANSPLHF.

The CDR3: CASSLDYNYEQYF. DNA of the CDR3: TGCGCCAGCAGCCTGGACTACAACTACGAGCAGTACTTC. The V gene is TRBV4-3, the J gene TRBJ2-7, with a weak D call TRBD2 (6 bases). The CDR3 has 13 amino acids. Trimming stripped 4 bases from V and 3 bases from J, with 10 bases between. CDR1 and CDR2 from the germline V gene are LGHNA and YSLEER.

This clonotype has just a few counts. The chain combines TRBV15 with TRBJ1-4; TRBD1 matches at 7 bases. V trimming: 1 base; J trimming: 6 bases; junction bases outside the gene matches: 5. CDR1 is LNHNV, CDR2 YYDKDF, per germline (reference sequence). The CDR3 contains 15 residues. The CDR3, as DNA: TGTGCCACCAGCAGAGGACAGGGCGGCGATGAAAAACTGTTTTTT. This codes for CATSRGQGGDEKLFF.

The chain has TRBV20-1 and TRBJ2-7; 7 nucleotides match TRBD2. Looked up from germline, CDR1 is DFQATT and CDR2 is SNEGSKA (reference sequence). CDR3 length equals 15 residues. The J segment lost 3 bases and the V segment lost 3 bases, leaving 11 bases of the junction unmatched. CDR3 protein: CSASGFERGYYEQYF. Here the CDR3 DNA reads TGCAGTGCTAGTGGGTTCGAGCGGGGTTACTACGAGCAGTACTTC.

The chain carries TRBV5-1 and TRBJ2-5; D call uncertain. This CDR3 contains 14 residues. The germline V and J ends were trimmed by 1 base and 5 bases, with 12 bases remaining between them. CDR1 and CDR2 (germline): SGHRS, YFSETQ. The CDR3: CASSLRLGAETQYF. Here the CDR3 DNA reads TGCGCCAGCAGCTTGCGTCTGGGTGCGGAGACCCAGTACTTC. The full variable domain, its missing parts supplied by reference TRBV5-1 and TRBJ2-5, is KAGVTQTPRYLIKTRGQQVTLSCSPISGHRSVSWYQQTPGQGLQFLFEYFSETQRNKGNFPGRFSGRQFSNSRSEMNVSTLELGDSALYLCASSLRLGAETQYFGPGTRLLVL.

The chain joins TRBV20-1 to TRBJ1-1; 8 bases line up with TRBD1. V lost 6 bases and J lost 4; bases outside the gene matches: 13. CDR3 length: 15 residues. Germline lookup yields CDR1 DFQATT and CDR2 SNEGSKA (reference sequence). The CDR3 DNA follows: TGCAGTGCGGTCTCAGGGGGCTCTAAGGCCACTGAAGCTTTCTTT. This codes for CSAVSGGSKATEAFF.

The gene calls are TRBV24-1 and TRBJ1-1; no definite D call. The germline V and J ends were trimmed by 7 bases and 0 bases, with 26 bases remaining between them. The germline CDR1 and CDR2 sequences are KGHDR and SFDVKD. The CDR3 totals 19 residues. CDR3 loop: CATSLDPLKRGLMNTEAFF. Here the CDR3 DNA reads TGTGCCACCAGCCTCGATCCACTCAAGCGAGGGTTGATGAACACTGAAGCTTTCTTT.

V gene TRBV3-1 combines with J gene TRBJ1-1; maybe TRBD1 (5 bases). The CDR3 has 14 amino acids. Between the trimmed V and J ends, which lost 1 base and 4 bases, there was a span of 10 bases. Germline assignment: CDR1 LGHDT and CDR2 YNNKEL (reference sequence). In DNA, the CDR3 is TGTGCCAGCAGCCAAGGGGGCGTGAGCACTGAAGCTTTCTTT. Its protein product is CASSQGGVSTEAFF.

This clonotype was recorded a few times. V usage is TRBV4-3 and J usage is TRBJ2-1, with D unclear. In germline, CDR1 is LGHNA, CDR2 YSLEER. V was shortened by 0 bases and J by 4 bases, with 7 bases between the two germline ends. The CDR3 length is 14 residues. CDR3 amino acids: CASSQDPQYNEQFF. For the CDR3, the DNA is TGCGCCAGCAGCCAAGATCCCCAATACAATGAGCAGTTCTTC.

This chain joins TRBV20-1 and TRBJ2-5; perhaps TRBD1 as D (6 bases). Looked up from germline, CDR1 is DFQATT and CDR2 is SNEGSKA (reference sequence). This CDR3 is 12 amino acids long. V lost 5 bases and J lost 3, with 10 bases in between. In nucleotides, the CDR3 is TGCAGTGCTTGGACAGATAAAGAGACCCAGTACTTC. This sequence encodes CSAWTDKETQYF.

This clonotype occurred a few times. J is TRBJ1-2 and V is TRBV30; D call uncertain. Looked up from germline, CDR1 is GTSNPN and CDR2 is SVGIG (reference sequence). The length of the CDR3 is 14 residues. V was shortened by 0 bases and J by 2 bases, with 10 bases between the two germline ends. In DNA, the CDR3 is TGTGCCTGGAGTGTAAGGAGAAACAACTATGGCTACACCTTC. The encoded protein is CAWSVRRNNYGYTF. Full variable domain (rest looked up from reference TRBV30 and TRBJ1-2): SQTIHQWPATLVQPVGSPLSLECTVEGTSNPNLYWYRQAAGRGLQLLFYSVGIGQISSEVPQNLSASRPQDRQFILSSKKLLLSDSGFYLCAWSVRRNNYGYTFGSGTRLTVV.

This clonotype came up a few times. In DNA, the CDR3 is TGTGCCAGCAGTTTCGGGCGTTACACTGAAGCTTTCTTT. Amino acid sequence: CASSFGRYTEAFF. This rearrangement joins TRBV28 to TRBJ1-1; D is unresolved. V was trimmed by 3 bases and J by 3 bases, leaving 8 bases between them. The CDR3 spans 13 residues. CDR1 is MDHEN, CDR2 SYDVKM, per germline.

This clonotype was detected a few times. The J gene is TRBJ2-3, the V gene TRBV27; a weak D match, TRBD1 (6 bases). The CDR3 totals 13 residues. Germline lookup yields CDR1 MNHEY and CDR2 SMNVEV (reference sequence). CDR3 protein: CATGTPRTDTQYF. CDR3 bases: TGTGCAACCGGGACACCGCGCACAGATACGCAGTATTTT.

This clonotype came up many times. V gene TRBV5-1 combines with J gene TRBJ1-1; maybe TRBD1 (5 bases). Trimming left V 4 bases short and J 1 base short, with 17 bases between. Germline loops: CDR1 SGHRS, CDR2 YFSETQ. The CDR3 contains 16 residues. This CDR3 reads CASSTRARGANTEAFF. CDR3 nucleotide sequence: TGCGCCAGCAGCACCCGGGCCCGAGGGGCGAACACTGAAGCTTTCTTT.

The rearrangement uses TRBV4-2 and TRBJ2-5; D not resolved. This CDR3 contains 14 residues. Trimming stripped 0 bases from V and 5 bases from J, with 10 bases between. Germline CDR1 and CDR2: LGHNA and YNFKEQ. CDR3 protein: CASSQEYRGETQYF. The CDR3 bases are TGTGCCAGCAGCCAAGAGTACCGTGGGGAGACCCAGTACTTC.

The table lists this clonotype with a few counts. The J gene is TRBJ2-3, the V gene TRBV15; TRBD1 agrees at 8 bases. V gave up 1 base and J gave up 10 bases; unmatched junction bases: 13. The CDR3 sequence is 16 residues long. Germline V gene data show CDR1 as LNHNV and CDR2 as YYDKDF (reference sequence). The CDR3 here is CATSRGTGSAWDAQYF. The CDR3 DNA follows: TGTGCCACCAGCAGAGGGACAGGGTCTGCGTGGGATGCGCAGTATTTT.

V gene TRBV6-1 combines with J gene TRBJ2-4, with 11 bases matching TRBD2. The CDR3 has 17 residues. CDR1 and CDR2 (germline): MNHNS, SASEGT. With V trimmed by 5 bases and J by 2 bases, 8 bases remained unmatched. Written as DNA, the CDR3 is TGTGCCAGCAGTCCCCGGCTAGCGGGAGGCCCCAAAAACATTCAGTACTTC. It is translated as CASSPRLAGGPKNIQYF.

This chain connects TRBV3-1 to TRBJ1-1; D call uncertain. Germline lookup yields CDR1 LGHDT and CDR2 YNNKEL (reference sequence). V lost 4 bases and J lost 11, with 14 bases in between. There are 12 residues in the CDR3. CDR3 bases: TGTGCCAGCAGCCCCCCAGACCGGCGGGCTTTCTTT. Translated: CASSPPDRRAFF.

V usage is TRBV5-4 and J usage is TRBJ1-1; a weak D match, TRBD1 (5 bases). Germline values: CDR1 SGHNT, CDR2 YYREEE (reference sequence). The CDR3 runs to 15 residues. V lost 0 bases and J lost 1, with 10 bases in between. The chain's CDR3 is CASSLEGKGNTEAFF. The CDR3 DNA follows: TGTGCCAGCAGCTTGGAGGGGAAGGGGAACACTGAAGCTTTCTTT.